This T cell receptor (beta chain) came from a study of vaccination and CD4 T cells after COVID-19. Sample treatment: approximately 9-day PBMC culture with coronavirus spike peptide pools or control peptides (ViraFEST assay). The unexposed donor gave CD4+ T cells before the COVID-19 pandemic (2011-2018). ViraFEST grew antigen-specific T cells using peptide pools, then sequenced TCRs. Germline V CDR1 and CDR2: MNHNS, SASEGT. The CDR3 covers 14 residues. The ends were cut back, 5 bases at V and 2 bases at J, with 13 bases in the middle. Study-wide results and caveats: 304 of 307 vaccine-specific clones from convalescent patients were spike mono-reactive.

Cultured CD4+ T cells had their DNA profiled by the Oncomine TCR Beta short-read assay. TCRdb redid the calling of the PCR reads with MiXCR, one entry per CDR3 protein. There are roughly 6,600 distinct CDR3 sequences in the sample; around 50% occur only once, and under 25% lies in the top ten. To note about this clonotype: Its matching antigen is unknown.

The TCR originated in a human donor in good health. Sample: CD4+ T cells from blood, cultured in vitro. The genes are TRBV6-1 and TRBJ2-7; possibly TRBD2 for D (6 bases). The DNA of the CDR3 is TGTGCCAGCAGTCTGGGACTTGGGACCTACGAGCAGTACTTC. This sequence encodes CASSLGLGTYEQYF.